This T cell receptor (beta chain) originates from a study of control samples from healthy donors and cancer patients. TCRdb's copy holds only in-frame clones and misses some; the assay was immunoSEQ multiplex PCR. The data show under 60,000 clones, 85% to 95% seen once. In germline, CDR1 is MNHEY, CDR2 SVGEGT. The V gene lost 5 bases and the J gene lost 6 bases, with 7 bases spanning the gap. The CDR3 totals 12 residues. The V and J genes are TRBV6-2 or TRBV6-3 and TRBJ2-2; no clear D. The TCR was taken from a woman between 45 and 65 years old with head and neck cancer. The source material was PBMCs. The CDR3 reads CASSPYPGELFF. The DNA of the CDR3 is TGTGCCAGCAGTCCCTATCCCGGGGAGCTGTTTTTT.